A selection of T cell receptor beta chains follows, all from one sample in a study of low-dose radiotherapy and immunotherapy resistance in tumors. TCRdb processed the reads anew with MiXCR; each CDR3 protein has one entry. The sample comprises more than 50,000 distinct CDR3 sequences, 20% to 25% of which are singletons, and about 7% rests with the top ten. Here the sequenced sample was PBMCs, taken after low-dose radiotherapy plus immunotherapy. These receptors all come from a male donor with prostate cancer. CDR3s include the opening cysteine and the closing phenylalanine or tryptophan. A D gene is named only where the DNA matches it firmly. Not all rows give a size; the values are once, few, many and, for expanded clones, a class.

TRBV3-1	NA	NA	TRBJ1-2	CASSQVDNGYTF	TGTGCCAGCAGCCAAGTTGATAATGGCTACACCTTC
TRBV20-1	many	TRBD1	TRBJ2-7	CSASLGQGSYEQYF	TGCAGTGCTAGTCTCGGACAGGGATCCTACGAGCAGTACTTC
TRBV5-1	NA	NA	TRBJ2-2	CASSIGTPNTGELFF	TGCGCCAGCAGCATCGGGACACCTAACACCGGGGAGCTGTTTTTT
TRBV29-1	many	NA	TRBJ2-3	CSVTDTQYF	TGCAGCGTAACAGATACGCAGTATTTT
TRBV11-2	many	TRBD1	TRBJ2-5	CASSSPGQGAVETQYF	TGTGCCAGCAGCTCCCCGGGACAGGGGGCTGTAGAGACCCAGTACTTC
TRBV28	many	NA	TRBJ1-4	CASSLSRSYSTNEKLFF	TGTGCCAGCAGTTTATCGCGCTCCTATTCAACTAATGAAAAACTGTTTTTT
TRBV7-8	many	NA	TRBJ2-1	CASSRDIGSYNEQFF	TGTGCCAGCAGCCGGGACATTGGCTCCTACAATGAGCAGTTCTTC
TRBV7-3	NA	TRBD2	TRBJ2-2	CASSLSGAGGPTGELFF	TGTGCCAGCAGCTTAAGCGGCGCGGGAGGGCCTACCGGGGAGCTGTTTTTT
TRBV2	many	NA	TRBJ2-1	CAITPTSNNEQFF	TGTGCCATCACTCCGACCTCAAACAATGAGCAGTTCTTC
TRBV9	many	NA	TRBJ2-3	CASSGRQTTDTQYF	TGTGCCAGCAGCGGGAGACAGACGACAGATACGCAGTATTTT
TRBV18	medium-sized	NA	TRBJ1-5	CASSPRQPQHF	TGTGCCAGCTCACCACGTCAGCCCCAGCATTTT
TRBV6-5	many	NA	TRBJ2-2	CASSKTESGTGELFF	TGTGCCAGCAGTAAGACGGAGAGCGGCACCGGGGAGCTGTTTTTT
TRBV6-5	many	TRBD1	TRBJ1-4	CASRYRGRVNEKLFF	TGTGCCAGCAGATACAGGGGGCGCGTTAATGAAAAACTGTTTTTT
TRBV12-3/TRBV12-4	many	NA	TRBJ2-5	CASSFPGIETQYF	TGTGCCAGCAGTTTCCCGGGGATCGAGACCCAGTACTTC
TRBV3-1	many	NA	TRBJ2-5	CASSQDLVETQYF	TGTGCCAGCAGCCAAGATTTAGTGGAGACCCAGTACTTC
TRBV7-2	many	NA	TRBJ1-3	CASSLDSSGNTIYF	TGTGCCAGCAGCTTAGACAGCTCTGGAAACACCATATATTTT
TRBV20-1	many	NA	TRBJ2-5	CSVRRGGETQYF	TGCAGTGTCCGTCGGGGTGGGGAGACCCAGTACTTC
TRBV5-1	NA	NA	TRBJ2-7	CASSPQGTGEQYF	TGCGCCAGCAGCCCTCAGGGGACTGGGGAGCAGTACTTC
TRBV7-2	many	TRBD1	TRBJ2-6	CASSFHRGLGGANVLTF	TGTGCCAGCAGCTTCCACAGGGGATTGGGTGGGGCCAACGTCCTGACTTTC
TRBV2	many	TRBD2	TRBJ2-3	CASSESITSGRATDTQYF	TGTGCCAGCAGTGAAAGTATAACTAGCGGGAGGGCCACAGATACGCAGTATTTT
TRBV20-1	many	NA	TRBJ1-2	CSAIGPGATIGYTF	TGCAGTGCTATCGGCCCGGGGGCGACTATCGGCTACACCTTC
TRBV6-1	few	TRBD1	TRBJ2-6	CASKGTATTDGANVLTF	TGTGCCAGCAAAGGGACAGCTACTACGGATGGGGCCAACGTCCTGACTTTC
TRBV25-1	many	NA	TRBJ2-2	CASSARPTENTGELFF	TGTGCCAGCAGTGCCCGACCGACAGAAAATACCGGGGAGCTGTTTTTT
TRBV7-6	many	NA	TRBJ2-2	CASSLSGGRLTGELFF	TGTGCCAGCAGCTTGTCCGGGGGCCGCTTAACCGGGGAGCTGTTTTTT
TRBV29-1	many	TRBD1	TRBJ2-7	CSVRPRQGYEQYF	TGCAGCGTCAGGCCAAGACAGGGCTACGAGCAGTACTTC
TRBV6-2/TRBV6-3	NA	NA	TRBJ2-2	CASSEGPNTGELFF	TGTGCCAGCAGTGAAGGACCGAACACCGGGGAGCTGTTTTTT
TRBV6-5	many	NA	TRBJ1-2	CASSYVGGNGGYTF	TGTGCCAGCAGTTACGTGGGCGGTAATGGGGGCTACACCTTC
TRBV7-8	few	TRBD2	TRBJ2-7	CASSLVVGLALEQYF	TGTGCCAGCAGCTTAGTAGTGGGACTAGCACTCGAGCAGTACTTC
TRBV5-1	many	NA	TRBJ2-7	CASSELTDSYEQYF	TGCGCCAGCAGCGAACTGACGGACTCCTACGAGCAGTACTTC
TRBV7-2	many	NA	TRBJ2-2	CASSLGARNTGELFF	TGTGCCAGCAGCCTTGGGGCTAGAAACACCGGGGAGCTGTTTTTT
TRBV10-3	many	TRBD2	TRBJ2-2	CAIRGGGAGTGELFF	TGTGCCATCAGAGGCGGGGGGGCCGGCACCGGGGAGCTGTTTTTT
TRBV28	NA	TRBD1	TRBJ2-3	CASSFRGPGTDTQYF	TGTGCCAGCAGTTTTAGGGGGCCTGGCACAGATACGCAGTATTTT
TRBV12-3/TRBV12-4	many	NA	TRBJ2-2	CASRINTGELFF	TGTGCCAGCAGAATTAACACCGGGGAGCTGTTTTTT
TRBV28	NA	NA	TRBJ2-1	CASSFGPLYFHSGDNEQFF	TGTGCCAGCAGTTTTGGCCCCCTGTACTTCCATTCCGGGGACAATGAGCAGTTCTTC
TRBV7-2	many	NA	TRBJ1-5	CASSLVGNQPQHF	TGTGCCAGCAGCTTAGTGGGGAATCAGCCCCAGCATTTT
TRBV5-8	NA	NA	TRBJ1-1	CASSPHGSQNTEAFF	TGTGCCAGCAGCCCGCATGGGTCGCAGAACACTGAAGCTTTCTTT
TRBV6-2/TRBV6-3	NA	TRBD2	TRBJ2-7	CASSYDGRAYEQYF	TGTGCAAGCAGTTACGACGGGAGGGCCTACGAGCAGTACTTC
TRBV7-3	many	TRBD2	TRBJ2-2	CASSLRNGGSRTGELFF	TGTGCCAGCAGCTTACGAAACGGGGGGAGCCGAACCGGGGAGCTGTTTTTT
TRBV2	NA	NA	TRBJ2-1	CASRDNEQFF	TGTGCCAGCAGAGACAATGAGCAGTTCTTC